Listed below are T cell receptor beta chains from one sample, sequenced in a study of blood T cell repertoires in COVID-19. Clones were sequenced by immunoSEQ multiplex PCR, and TCRdb holds only the in-frame ones, with some missing. Counted here are around 130,000 clones, approximately 87% occurring once; the ten biggest clones make up 3.5% to 4.5%. The sequencing input was peripheral blood. The receptor source for this set is a man aged 55 to 69 with acute or convalescent COVID-19. CDR3s include the opening cysteine and the closing phenylalanine or tryptophan. The D gene is left open where the match is weak. Not every row has a clone size; where given, it reads once, few, many or a size class.

TRBD2,.,TRBJ2-7,TRBV27,TGTGCCAGCAGTCTGGGACTAGCGCCCTACGAGCAGTACTTC,CASSLGLAPYEQYF
TRBD1,.,TRBJ2-2,TRBV11-2,TGTGCCAGCAGCTTAGGCAGGGGGCGCGGCACCGGGGAGCTGTTTTTT,CASSLGRGRGTGELFF
.,.,TRBJ2-2,TRBV12-3/TRBV12-4,TGTGCCAGTGGACAGAGCTACATCGGGGAGCTGTTTTTT,CASGQSYIGELFF
.,.,TRBJ1-2,TRBV27,TGTGCCAGCAGTTTGGAGAAGGGAGCTAACTATGGCTACACCTTC,CASSLEKGANYGYTF
TRBD1,.,TRBJ2-7,TRBV6-5,TGTGCCAGCAGCGCCGGGGACAGGACCTACGAGCAGTACTTC,CASSAGDRTYEQYF
TRBD1,.,TRBJ1-1,TRBV13,TGTGCCAGCAGCCTGGCAGGGGGCACTGAAGCTTTCTTT,CASSLAGGTEAFF
TRBD1,.,TRBJ1-5,TRBV18,TGTGCCAGCTCCCCCGGGACAGGGGGCGCGGAGCAGCCCCAGCATTTT,CASSPGTGGAEQPQHF
.,.,TRBJ1-4,TRBV28,TGTGCCAGCAGTTTATCAACGGCAACTAATGAAAAACTGTTTTTT,CASSLSTATNEKLFF
.,.,TRBJ1-1,TRBV24-1,TGTGCCACCAGTGATCCCAGGGGCCAAGCTTTCTTT,CATSDPRGQAFF
.,.,TRBJ2-5,TRBV27,TGTGCCAGCAAGGAAAGGCAGGCCTCCAGGGAGACCCAGTACTTC,CASKERQASRETQYF
.,.,TRBJ1-5,TRBV9,TGTGCCAGCAGCGTAAGACAGGATCAGCCCCAGCATTTT,CASSVRQDQPQHF
.,.,TRBJ2-5,TRBV7-2,TGTGCCAGCAGCTTGGGGGGGACACTCCAAGAGACCCAGTACTTC,CASSLGGTLQETQYF
TRBD2,.,TRBJ2-4,TRBV29-1,TGCAGCGCCCTCGGGGGGACCAAAAACATTCAGTACTTC,CSALGGTKNIQYF
TRBD2,.,TRBJ2-3,TRBV5-6,TGTGCCAGCGGACTAGCGGGAGGGCCTAATACGCAGTATTTT,CASGLAGGPNTQYF
.,.,TRBJ1-1,TRBV18,TGTGCCAGCTCACCACGGGGGGAGAACACTGAAGCTTTCTTT,CASSPRGENTEAFF
TRBD2,.,TRBJ2-2,TRBV9,TGTGCCAGCAGCGGCGCATCGAGGCGGGAGGCGGCCGGGGAGCTGTTTTTT,CASSGASRREAAGELFF
TRBD1,.,TRBJ2-4,TRBV27,TGTGCCAGCAGTTCCGACCGGGACAGGGGGAGAATTCAGTACTTC,CASSSDRDRGRIQYF
TRBD1,few,TRBJ2-7,TRBV4-3,TGCGCCAGCAGCCTGGAACCCAGGGGGCTGACCTACGAGCAGTACTTC,CASSLEPRGLTYEQYF
TRBD1,.,TRBJ1-1,TRBV9,TGTGCCAGCAGCGTCGGGACAGCCCTCGCTGAAGCTTTCTTT,CASSVGTALAEAFF
TRBD1,.,TRBJ2-3,TRBV7-7,TGTGCCAGCAGCCCAGGACAGGGAGGCGATACGCAGTATTTT,CASSPGQGGDTQYF
TRBD1,.,TRBJ2-2,TRBV28,TGTGCCAGCACCTTTCTCAGGGGGAAGGGCACCGGGGAGCTGTTTTTT,CASTFLRGKGTGELFF
.,.,TRBJ1-5,TRBV6-5,TGTGCCAGCAGTCGTGCGCAGGGCTCGGGTCAGCCCCAGCATTTT,CASSRAQGSGQPQHF
TRBD1,.,TRBJ1-5,TRBV19,TGTGCCAGTAGTAGCCCACAGGGGGCATTTGAAAATCAGCCCCAGCATTTT,CASSSPQGAFENQPQHF
.,.,TRBJ1-6,TRBV5-1,TGCGCCAGCAGCTTGGTGGAGGCCCATAATTCACCCCTCCACTTT,CASSLVEAHNSPLHF
.,.,TRBJ2-3,TRBV6-4,TGTGCCAGCATTCCAGGGGATGGTGTACCTCAGTATTTT,CASIPGDGVPQYF
.,.,TRBJ2-7,TRBV28,TGTGCCAGCAGTTTACTCAGGAACGAGCAGTACTTC,CASSLLRNEQYF
.,.,TRBJ2-3,TRBV2,TGTGCCAGCATGTGGCGGGCCACAGATACGCAGTATTTT,CASMWRATDTQYF
TRBD2,.,TRBJ2-3,TRBV19,TGTGCCAGTAGGGGACTAGTGGGGCCCACAGATACGCAGTATTTT,CASRGLVGPTDTQYF
TRBD1,.,TRBJ1-2,TRBV27,TGTGCCAGCAGGACTACAGGGGGGAATGGCTACACCTTC,CASRTTGGNGYTF
.,.,TRBJ1-2,TRBV7-3,TGTGCCAGCAGCTCCCAGGGGTGGCTTACCCTCTATGGCTACACCTTC,CASSSQGWLTLYGYTF
TRBD1,.,TRBJ2-1,TRBV28,TGTGCCAGCAGTTCACCCCAGGGACAGGGAAGCTCCTACAATGAGCAGTTCTTC,CASSSPQGQGSSYNEQFF
TRBD1,.,TRBJ1-1,TRBV18,TGTGCCAGCTCACCCTTCGGGACAGGGGGCGGAAAGGGCACTGAAGCTTTCTTT,CASSPFGTGGGKGTEAFF
TRBD1,.,TRBJ2-5,TRBV19,TGTGCCAGTAGTCCCCCAAGGGGGCGCGGGGAGACCCAGTACTTC,CASSPPRGRGETQYF
.,.,TRBJ1-1,TRBV6-5,TGTGCCAGCAGTCTGGGGGGAAAACCTGAAGCTTTCTTT,CASSLGGKPEAFF
.,.,TRBJ1-6,TRBV4-3,TGCGCCAGCAGCCAAGATTGGGCCAACAGAGAGCCCCTCCACTTT,CASSQDWANREPLHF
.,.,TRBJ2-1,TRBV2,TGTGCCAGCAGTGAAGACCAGCGGTCCCTATTCTACAATGAGCAGTTCTTC,CASSEDQRSLFYNEQFF
TRBD1,.,TRBJ2-7,TRBV2,TGTGCCAGCAGTGAAAGGGGACAGGGCGGGTACGAGCAGTACTTC,CASSERGQGGYEQYF
.,once,TRBJ2-1,TRBV4-3,TGCGCCAGCAGCCCTCGAGAAGCGTACAATGAGCAGTTCTTC,CASSPREAYNEQFF
TRBD2,once,TRBJ2-1,TRBV7-2,TGTGCCAGCAGCATAAACGCCGGGACTAGGTACAATGAGCAGTTCTTC,CASSINAGTRYNEQFF
TRBD1,.,TRBJ1-5,TRBV19,TGTGCCAGTAGTCACCCGGGACAGGGGGCTGGACAGCCCCAGCATTTT,CASSHPGQGAGQPQHF
.,.,TRBJ2-7,TRBV19,TGTGCCAGTAGTATAAATAGGGGGAGCCTATCCTACGAGCAGTACTTC,CASSINRGSLSYEQYF
TRBD1,.,TRBJ1-1,TRBV19,TGTGCCAGTAGTAGGGCCCGGCAGGGGGGTATGGCTGAAGCTTTCTTT,CASSRARQGGMAEAFF
TRBD1,.,TRBJ2-4,TRBV15,TGTGCCACCAGCGGGCGGGGGACAGGGAAAAACATTCAGTACTTC,CATSGRGTGKNIQYF
TRBD2,.,TRBJ2-2,TRBV28,TGTGCCAGCAGCATAGCGGGGGGCGGGGAGCTGTTTTTT,CASSIAGGGELFF
TRBD1,many,TRBJ1-5,TRBV24-1,TGTGCCACCAGTGCCCCGGACAGGGGAGACAATCAGCCCCAGCATTTT,CATSAPDRGDNQPQHF
.,.,TRBJ1-4,TRBV25-1,TGTGCCAGCAGTGAATATGGGGGGAGCGGGAATGAAAAACTGTTTTTT,CASSEYGGSGNEKLFF
TRBD2,once,TRBJ2-5,TRBV3-1/TRBV3-2,TGTGCCAGCAGCCAACCTAGCGGGTTAGGAGAGACCCAGTACTTC,CASSQPSGLGETQYF
.,.,TRBJ2-1,TRBV7-9,TGTGCCAGCAGCTTAGAGGGGAAGAACAATGAGCAGTTCTTC,CASSLEGKNNEQFF
.,.,TRBJ2-2,TRBV11-3,TGTGCCAGCAGCTTAGGGAGTACGAACACCGGGGAGCTGTTTTTT,CASSLGSTNTGELFF
.,.,TRBJ1-5,TRBV6-1,TGTGCCAGCACCCCCGGTCGTGCGGCGAATCAGCCCCAGCATTTT,CASTPGRAANQPQHF
.,.,TRBJ1-4,TRBV28,TGTGCCAGCAGCGGACCATCCCGCGGGGAAAAACTGTTTTTT,CASSGPSRGEKLFF
.,.,TRBJ2-7,TRBV18,TGTGCCAGCTCACCACAGTCAGCCACTACGGGCGAGCAGTACTTC,CASSPQSATTGEQYF
.,once,TRBJ2-3,TRBV28,TGTGCCAGCACCACCAGGCCTCGCACAGATACGCAGTATTTT,CASTTRPRTDTQYF
.,.,TRBJ2-1,TRBV5-1,TGCGCCAGCAGCTTGGAAGTACTTTCCTACAATGAGCAGTTCTTC,CASSLEVLSYNEQFF
TRBD1,.,TRBJ2-5,TRBV5-5,TGTGCCAGCTTGGACAGGGGGCAAGAGACCCAGTACTTC,CASLDRGQETQYF
.,once,TRBJ2-3,TRBV6-2/TRBV6-3,TGTGCCAGCAGTTATCGGAGGTCCGGGAACCCAGATACGCAGTATTTT,CASSYRRSGNPDTQYF
TRBD2,.,TRBJ2-1,TRBV9,TGTGCCAGCAGCGGGCCTAGCGGGAGTGAGTACAATGAGCAGTTCTTC,CASSGPSGSEYNEQFF
TRBD1,once,TRBJ1-1,TRBV27,TGTGCCAGCAGTCCTGGGACAGGCGCTGAAGCTTTCTTT,CASSPGTGAEAFF
TRBD1,.,TRBJ2-5,TRBV11-3,TGTGCCAGCAGCTCAGACTACCGGGACAGGGGGCGCTTGAGCTCCCAAGAGACCCAGTACTTC,CASSSDYRDRGRLSSQETQYF